What follows are 31 T cell receptor beta chains derived from one specimen sequenced in a study of tumor-infiltrating lymphocytes in localized non-small cell lung cancer. The table came from immunoSEQ multiplex PCR; TCRdb's copy has only in-frame clones and leaves some out. The sample shows tens of thousands of clones, 70% to 90% of them seen only once. Source material: lung tumor tissue. Receptors originate from a human donor with non-small cell lung cancer.

This chain connects TRBV7-2 to TRBJ2-1; 7 bases map to TRBD2. With 3 bases clipped from V and 8 bases from J, the junction kept 10 bases outside the gene matches. Germline V gene data show CDR1 as SGHTA and CDR2 as FQGNSA. The CDR3 is 15 residues long. For the CDR3, the DNA is TGTGCCAGCAGCTTGGTCACTAGCGCCAGCTATGAGCAGTTCTTC. It yields the protein CASSLVTSASYEQFF.

The chain recombines TRBV5-1 with TRBJ2-7; TRBD2 is a possible D gene (6 bases). The CDR3 is 12 amino acids. The germline gives CDR1 SGHRS, CDR2 YFSETQ. The V end lost 5 bases, the J end lost 6 bases, and 12 bases lay between the germline ends. The CDR3 nucleotides are TGCGCCAGCAGGGAGGCGGGGCTCGAGCAGTACTTC. Protein: CASREAGLEQYF.

The V call is TRBV6-6, the J call TRBJ1-2, with TRBD1 matching 10 bases. The CDR3 consists of 14 residues. Germline CDR1 and CDR2: MNHNY and SVGAGI (reference sequence). With V trimmed by 7 bases and J by 7 bases, 9 bases remained unmatched. The CDR3 spells CASTIGTGATGYTF. CDR3 coding DNA: TGTGCCAGCACTATCGGGACAGGGGCCACTGGCTACACCTTC.

CDR3 bases: TGTGCCAGCAGCTTAGAACTCAGGGACAGGGTATCCTACGAGCAGTACTTC. This translates into CASSLELRDRVSYEQYF. The chain uses TRBV11-3 and TRBJ2-7; 9 bases agree with TRBD1. After removal of 0 bases from V and 1 base from J, the junction contained 7 bases not matched to a gene. The CDR3 runs 17 residues. Germline V gives CDR1 SGHNT, CDR2 YENEEA.

The rearrangement joins TRBV6-5 to TRBJ2-7; 8 bases are shared with TRBD2. The germline gives CDR1 MNHEY, CDR2 SVGAGI. V trimming: 7 bases; J trimming: 2 bases; junction bases outside the gene matches: 7. The CDR3 spans 14 residues. CDR3 residues: CASKKLAVPYEQYF. In DNA, the CDR3 is TGTGCCAGCAAGAAACTAGCGGTTCCCTACGAGCAGTACTTC.

The J gene is TRBJ1-1, the V gene TRBV6-5; D uncertain. The CDR3 has 15 residues. The V and J ends lost 6 bases and 3 bases respectively, with 17 bases between them. The germline V gene encodes CDR1 MNHEY and CDR2 SVGAGI. CDR3 sequence: CASRPQEKGYTEAFF. The CDR3 coding sequence is TGTGCCAGCAGACCTCAGGAGAAAGGTTACACTGAAGCTTTCTTT.

The chain combines TRBV21-1 with TRBJ2-5. TRBV21-1 is a pseudogene. CDR3 size: 11 residues. The CDR3 nucleotides are TGTGCCGACGAAGGCCGGGAGACCCAGTACTTC. Translated: CADEGRETQYF.

This chain links TRBV4-3 with TRBJ2-7, with D possibly matching TRBD1 (6 bases). This CDR3 spans 17 amino acids. Trimming shortened V by 0 bases and J by 4 bases, and 19 bases separated the two germline ends. Germline lookup yields CDR1 LGHNA and CDR2 YSLEER. The CDR3 sequence: CASSQDGKGQYPYEQYF. DNA of the CDR3: TGCGCCAGCAGCCAAGATGGTAAAGGACAGTATCCTTACGAGCAGTACTTC.

The chain couples TRBV19 to TRBJ1-6; 7 nucleotides align to TRBD1. Trimming took 6 bases from V and 7 from J; bases not matched to a gene: 6. The length of the CDR3 is 14 residues. Germline CDR1 is LNHDA and CDR2 is SQIVND (reference sequence). CDR3: CASRGQPSNSPLHF. CDR3 coding DNA: TGTGCCAGTAGGGGACAGCCTTCAAATTCACCCCTCCACTTT.

This clone was found once. The chain employs TRBV5-1 and TRBJ2-2; D may be TRBD1 (6 bases). The CDR3 runs 13 residues. CDR1 is SGHRS and CDR2 is YFSETQ in the germline V gene. V lost 4 bases and J lost 8, with 12 bases in between. The CDR3 bases are TGCGCCAGCAGCCTCGACAGGTCTGGGGAGCTGTTTTTT. Protein: CASSLDRSGELFF. Full variable domain (remainder filled in from reference TRBV5-1 and TRBJ2-2): KAGVTQTPRYLIKTRGQQVTLSCSPISGHRSVSWYQQTPGQGLQFLFEYFSETQRNKGNFPGRFSGRQFSNSRSEMNVSTLELGDSALYLCASSLDRSGELFFGEGSRLTVL.

The chain is built from TRBV6-1 and TRBJ2-6; TRBD2 might be the D (6 bases). From germline, CDR1 is MNHNS and CDR2 SASEGT. With 8 bases removed from V and 2 bases from J, the gap between germline ends came to 10 bases. The length of the CDR3 is 14 residues. The CDR3 reads CASAWGAGANVLTF. CDR3 in DNA: TGTGCCAGCGCTTGGGGGGCTGGGGCCAACGTCCTGACTTTC.

The chain recombines TRBV25-1 with TRBJ2-1; TRBD2 agrees at 7 bases. The CDR3 sequence is 15 residues long. With V trimmed by 4 bases and J by 7 bases, 10 bases remained unmatched. In germline, CDR1 is MGHDK, CDR2 SYGVNS. CDR3 sequence (DNA): TGTGCCAGCAGTGTGGGCGGGGGAGCATGGAATGAGCAGTTCTTC. This encodes CASSVGGGAWNEQFF.

This chain joins TRBV18 and TRBJ2-7; 9 bases are a match to TRBD2. V lost 1 base, J lost 4 bases, and 2 bases stayed unmatched. CDR1 and CDR2 from the germline V gene are KGHSH and LQKENI. The CDR3 consists of 14 residues. The chain's CDR3 is CASSPRGGAYEQYF. As DNA, the CDR3 is TGTGCCAGCTCACCACGCGGGGGGGCGTACGAGCAGTACTTC.

CDR3 region: CASSQDHPYGGSESGNTIYF. CDR3 nucleotide sequence: TGTGCCAGCAGCCAAGATCACCCCTACGGGGGGTCTGAATCCGGAAACACCATATATTTT. J is TRBJ1-3 and V is TRBV14; tentatively, D is TRBD1 (5 bases). V lost 0 bases and J 4 bases, leaving 25 bases between the germline ends. Germline V gives CDR1 SGHDN, CDR2 FVKESK. This CDR3 contains 20 residues.

The chain carries TRBV5-1 and TRBJ2-2, with TRBD1 matching over 8 bases. The ends lost 5 bases at V and 3 bases at J; junction bases unmatched: 3. Germline CDR1 SGHRS, CDR2 YFSETQ. The CDR3 is 14 residues long. CDR3 nucleotide sequence: TGCGCCAGCAGAAAGACAGGGGACACCGGGGAGCTGTTTTTT. It codes for CASRKTGDTGELFF.

This sequence joins TRBV5-1 and TRBJ1-2; 11 nucleotides match TRBD1. CDR1 SGHRS and CDR2 YFSETQ come from the germline V gene. This CDR3 comprises 17 residues. The V and J ends lost 1 base and 8 bases, in that order; junction bases with no gene match: 13. The CDR3 DNA sequence: TGCGCCAGCAGCTTGAGGACAGGGGGCACGGGTCTGAAGGGCTACACCTTC. Protein sequence: CASSLRTGGTGLKGYTF.

The chain combines TRBV9 with TRBJ1-2; 9 bases map to TRBD1. Per germline, CDR1 SGDLS and CDR2 YYNGEE. Germline trimming cut 5 bases from V and 7 bases from J; bases unmatched to any gene: 6. The CDR3 runs 13 residues. This CDR3 reads CASSAGTGFGYTF. The CDR3 nucleotides read TGTGCCAGCAGTGCCGGGACAGGGTTTGGCTACACCTTC.

This clone was observed a single time. This chain's CDR3 is CASSGQGEHGYTF. Written as DNA, the CDR3 is TGCGCCAGCAGCGGACAGGGGGAGCATGGCTACACCTTC. The chain couples TRBV5-1 to TRBJ1-2; 10 bases are a match to TRBD1. The CDR3 is 13 amino acids. V dropped 4 bases and J dropped 6; count of bases not matched to a gene: 3. CDR1 and CDR2 (germline): SGHRS, YFSETQ. Looking up the rest from reference TRBV5-1 and TRBJ1-2 gives the full variable domain: KAGVTQTPRYLIKTRGQQVTLSCSPISGHRSVSWYQQTPGQGLQFLFEYFSETQRNKGNFPGRFSGRQFSNSRSEMNVSTLELGDSALYLCASSGQGEHGYTFGSGTRLTVV.

This chain joins TRBV7-2 and TRBJ1-2; TRBD1 is a possible D gene (6 bases). The length of the CDR3 is 14 residues. CDR1 SGHTA and CDR2 FQGNSA come from the germline V gene. Trimming took off 4 bases at V and 1 base at J, with 10 bases between the two ends. The CDR3 coding sequence is TGTGCCAGCAGCTCGGACAGACTTAACTATGGCTACACCTTC. Amino acids: CASSSDRLNYGYTF. Variable domain in full (rest from reference TRBV7-2 and TRBJ1-2): GAGVSQSPSNKVTEKGKDVELRCDPISGHTALYWYRQSLGQGLEFLIYFQGNSAPDKSGLPSDRFSAERTGGSVSTLTIQRTQQEDSAVYLCASSSDRLNYGYTFGSGTRLTVV.

CDR3 amino acids: CASSSGEKLFF. The CDR3 DNA reads as TGTGCCAGCAGCTCAGGTGAAAAACTGTTTTTT. The J gene is TRBJ1-4, the V gene TRBV7-8; D gene uncertain. V lost 4 bases and J 7 bases, leaving 4 bases between the germline ends. This CDR3 has 11 amino acids. Germline lookup yields CDR1 SGHVS and CDR2 FQNEAQ.

This chain links TRBV2 with TRBJ1-4, with D unresolved. Germline loops: CDR1 SNHLY, CDR2 FYNNEI. CDR3 size: 15 residues. The germline V and J ends were trimmed by 7 bases and 1 base, with 13 bases remaining between them. The CDR3 loop reads CASKFSLGTNEKLFF. The CDR3 DNA sequence: TGTGCCAGCAAGTTTTCTTTAGGAACTAATGAAAAACTGTTTTTT.

The chain combines TRBV23-1 with TRBJ1-5; perhaps TRBD1 as D (6 bases). TRBV23-1 is assigned to the ORF class and has an uncertain function. The CDR3 loop spans 14 amino acids. V lost 2 bases to trimming and J lost 8 bases, with 13 bases between them. CDR3 DNA: TGCGCCAGCAGTCAAAGGGGGGGCCGAGAGCCCCAGCATTTT. Protein product: CASSQRGGREPQHF.

The rearrangement uses TRBV27 and TRBJ1-1, with D tentatively TRBD1 (6 bases). This CDR3 region has 15 residues. Trimming removed 7 bases from V and 5 bases from J, with 20 bases in between. The germline V gene has CDR1 MNHEY and CDR2 SMNVEV (reference sequence). This chain's CDR3 is CASTPGAGRRTEAFF. CDR3 DNA: TGTGCCAGCACTCCGGGGGCAGGCAGAAGGACTGAAGCTTTCTTT.

This clone was seen only once. The chain uses TRBV19 and TRBJ1-2; 12 positions agree with TRBD1. Germline V lookup: CDR1 LNHDA, CDR2 SQIVND (reference sequence). V dropped 6 bases and J dropped 4; count of bases not matched to a gene: 6. The CDR3 loop spans 15 amino acids. CDR3 residues: CASRPGQGAVYGYTF. The DNA for the CDR3 is TGTGCCAGTAGACCGGGACAGGGGGCGGTCTATGGCTACACCTTC.

The V call is TRBV18, the J call TRBJ1-5; 7 bases agree with TRBD1. Germline lookup yields CDR1 KGHSH and CDR2 LQKENI. This CDR3 has 13 residues. J was trimmed by 4 bases and V by 3 bases; bases with no gene match: 0. The CDR3 loop is CASSPTGNQPQHF. The CDR3, as DNA: TGTGCCAGCTCACCGACAGGGAATCAGCCCCAGCATTTT.

The genes are TRBV5-1 and TRBJ1-1; a weak D match, TRBD1 (5 bases). CDR3 length: 16 residues. Trimming shortened V by 4 bases and J by 4 bases, and 20 bases separated the two germline ends. Germline CDR1 SGHRS, CDR2 YFSETQ. CDR3 in amino acids: CASSASGGVGGTEAFF. DNA for the CDR3: TGCGCCAGCAGCGCCTCTGGGGGGGTCGGAGGCACTGAAGCTTTCTTT. Combining the CDR3 with reference TRBV5-1 and TRBJ1-1 gives the whole variable domain KAGVTQTPRYLIKTRGQQVTLSCSPISGHRSVSWYQQTPGQGLQFLFEYFSETQRNKGNFPGRFSGRQFSNSRSEMNVSTLELGDSALYLCASSASGGVGGTEAFFGQGTRLTVV.

The chain uses TRBV4-3 and TRBJ1-2; TRBD1 is a possible D gene (6 bases). The germline V and J ends were trimmed by 3 bases and 4 bases, with 21 bases remaining between them. Germline V gene sequence: CDR1 LGHNA, CDR2 YSLEER. This CDR3 spans 17 amino acids. The CDR3 loop is CASSHLWTDLSPYGYTF. As DNA, the CDR3 is TGCGCCAGCAGCCACCTCTGGACAGACCTTTCCCCCTATGGCTACACCTTC.

The V gene is TRBV30, the J gene TRBJ1-5; the D gene is possibly TRBD1 (6 bases). The CDR3 contains 15 residues. Trimming stripped 3 bases from V and 6 bases from J, with 18 bases between. Germline V gene sequence: CDR1 GTSNPN, CDR2 SVGIG (reference sequence). CDR3 sequence (DNA): TGTGCCTGGAGGGCCCCAGGGGAGGTGTTTCAGCCCCAGCATTTT. This codes for CAWRAPGEVFQPQHF.

The table lists this clone with a count of one. The rearrangement joins TRBV2 to TRBJ1-6, with no clear D. Trimming cost V 4 bases and J 4 bases, with 8 bases left between them. The length of the CDR3 is 14 residues. Germline V lookup: CDR1 SNHLY, CDR2 FYNNEI. CDR3 DNA sequence: TGTGCCAGCAGTGTTTCGCAGTATAATTCACCCCTCCACTTT. It translates to CASSVSQYNSPLHF.

This clone was seen just once. The rearrangement uses TRBV19 and TRBJ2-5; TRBD1 matches 8 bases. Trimming removed 9 bases from V and 5 bases from J; junction bases left unmatched: 8. CDR1 LNHDA and CDR2 SQIVND come from the germline V gene (reference sequence). This CDR3 has 13 residues. The DNA for the CDR3 is TGTGCCAGCGCCCGGACAGGGCCTGAGACCCAGTACTTC. Amino acid sequence: CASARTGPETQYF.

The table lists this clone with a few counts. This chain's CDR3 is CASSGGLAGGLGQETQYF. In nucleotides, the CDR3 is TGCGCCAGCAGCGGCGGACTAGCGGGGGGCTTGGGGCAAGAGACCCAGTACTTC. This chain joins TRBV5-1 and TRBJ2-5, with 14 bases lining up with TRBD2. CDR1 and CDR2 from the germline V gene are SGHRS and YFSETQ. The CDR3 sequence is 18 residues long. The V segment lost 4 bases and the J segment 2 bases; nucleotides outside the gene matches: 10.